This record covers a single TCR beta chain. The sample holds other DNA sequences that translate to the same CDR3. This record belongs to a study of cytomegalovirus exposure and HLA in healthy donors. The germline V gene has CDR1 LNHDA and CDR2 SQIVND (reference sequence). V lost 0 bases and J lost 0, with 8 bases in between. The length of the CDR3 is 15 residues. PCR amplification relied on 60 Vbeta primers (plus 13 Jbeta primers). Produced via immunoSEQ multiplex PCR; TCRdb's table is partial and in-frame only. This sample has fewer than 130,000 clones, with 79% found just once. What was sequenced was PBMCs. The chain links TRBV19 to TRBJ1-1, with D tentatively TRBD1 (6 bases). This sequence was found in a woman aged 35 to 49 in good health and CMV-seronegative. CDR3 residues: CASSIETGMNTEAFF. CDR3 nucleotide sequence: TGTGCCAGTAGTATAGAGACAGGCATGAACACTGAAGCTTTCTTT.